This T cell receptor beta chain originates from a study of T cell responses to AZD1222 COVID-19 vaccine. The length of the CDR3 is 11 residues. Trimming removed 7 bases from V and 11 bases from J; junction bases left unmatched: 5. Germline CDR1 reads SGHRS; CDR2 reads YFSETQ. The assay was immunoSEQ multiplex PCR, and TCRdb's table has in-frame clones only and misses some. The profile shows around 190,000 clones, approximately 94% of them singletons. About this clone: Its antigen is unknown. Distinct nucleotide sequences in the sample also encode this CDR3.

General study findings and limits: White British donors predominated, females outnumbered males, and clonal diversity was possibly underestimated. Only a handful of AZD1222 recipients were seropositive at baseline. Unmutated variant regions are reportedly the target of nearly half of TCRs that are spike-specific. CD4 TCRs associated with vaccination spanned spike, dominating at 160-218 and 743-854.

The chain has TRBV5-1 and TRBJ1-1; 10 bases line up with TRBD1. This receptor was taken from an adult who received the AZD1222 COVID-19 vaccine. The sequencing here drew on peripheral blood, taken 28 days after the second AZD1222 dose. CDR3 loop: CASEGTGEAFF. Written as DNA, the CDR3 is TGCGCCAGCGAAGGGACAGGGGAGGCTTTCTTT.